This T cell receptor (beta chain) stems from a study of shared clonotypes between healthy human individuals. Study results and limitations: For naive CD4 cells, around 5% of clonotypes were shared across a handful of donors.

This clone has just a few counts. What it binds is unknown. With 4 bases removed from V and 9 bases from J, the gap between germline ends came to 12 bases. CDR1 and CDR2 from the germline V gene are MNHEY and SVGAGI. The CDR3 is made up of 12 amino acids. Here immunoSEQ multiplex PCR was the method, and the copy in TCRdb shows in-frame clones only, minus some. Altogether around 720,000 clones are present, 55% to 85% being singletons, with the ten largest covering 1.5% to 2%. The receptor comes from a woman aged 25 to 39 in good health. The chain couples TRBV6-5 to TRBJ2-5; no clear D gene. The sequencing sample was made of memory CD4+ T cells sorted from blood. Noted subset: CD45RA-negative fraction. The CDR3 loop is CASSSPSLAQYF. In nucleotides, the CDR3 is TGTGCCAGCAGTTCTCCCTCCCTGGCCCAGTACTTC.